The present entry profiles one TCR beta chain with its context. Its cognate antigen is unknown. The time point: patch test 1, 2 weeks after DPC sensitization. Treatment meaning: therapeutic diphenylcyclopropenone sensitization with weekly scalp DPC. This entry belongs to a study of human T cells and chemical hapten exposure. Overall study context: The upper back received 0.01% DPC by patch testing, with results read at 6 days. Patients, mostly women, had alopecia areata, alopecia totalis or alopecia universalis.

The germline CDR1 and CDR2 sequences are MNHEY and SVGAGI. CDR3 length: 16 amino acids. V gave up 5 bases and J gave up 3 bases; unmatched junction bases: 11. The library tagged individual cDNA molecules with unique molecular identifiers. TCRdb analysed the RACE reads with MiXCR anew, one entry per CDR3 protein. The sample holds about 120,000 distinct CDR3 sequences, about 12% seen once. Study observations and caveats: Following DPC sensitization, TCRs present above 1 in 1000 frequency showed no change.

The TCR originated in a woman aged 45-60 years with alopecia areata. Some clones in this sample may be carry-over from other donors' samples. V usage is TRBV6-5 and J usage is TRBJ2-3, with 7 bases matching TRBD2. The sequencing here drew on whole blood, taken in connection with sensitization to the hapten diphenylcyclopropenone (DPC). The CDR3 here is CASSRLGGSLTDTQYF. The CDR3 nucleotides read TGTGCCAGCAGTAGACTGGGCGGGAGTCTGACAGATACGCAGTATTTT.